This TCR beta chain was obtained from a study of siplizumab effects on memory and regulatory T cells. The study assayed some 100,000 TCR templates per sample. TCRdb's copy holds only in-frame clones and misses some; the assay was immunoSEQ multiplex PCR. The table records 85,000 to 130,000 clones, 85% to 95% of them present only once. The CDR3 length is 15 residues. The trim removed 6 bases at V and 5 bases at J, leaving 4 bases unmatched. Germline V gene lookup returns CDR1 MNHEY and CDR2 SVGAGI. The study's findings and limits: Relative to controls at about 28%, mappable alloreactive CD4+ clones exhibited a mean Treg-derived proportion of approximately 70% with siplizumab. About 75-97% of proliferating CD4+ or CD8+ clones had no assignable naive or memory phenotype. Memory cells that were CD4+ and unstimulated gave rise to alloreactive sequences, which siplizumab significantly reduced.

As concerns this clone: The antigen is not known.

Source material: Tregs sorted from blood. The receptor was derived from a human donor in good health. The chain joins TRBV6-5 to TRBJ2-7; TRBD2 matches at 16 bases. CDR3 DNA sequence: TGTGCCAGCAGGTCGGGACTAGCGGGAGGGGACGAGCAGTACTTC. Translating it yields CASRSGLAGGDEQYF.